This T cell receptor (beta chain) was recovered during a study of T cell responses to AZD1222 COVID-19 vaccine. Study as a whole: Analyses pooled second doses at about 4 or about 12 weeks.

Concerning this clone itself: Its target is not known.

The repertoire was sequenced with immunoSEQ multiplex PCR; TCRdb's copy has only in-frame clones and lacks some. The data contain 120,000 to 150,000 clones, just over 90% of them singletons. V was clipped by 8 bases and J by 13 bases, with 21 bases between them. The CDR3 is 13 residues long. Findings and limits, study-wide: Clonal diversity was possibly underestimated, and the donors were mostly white British, with more females. Of the AZD1222 recipients, only 5 to 7 were seropositive at baseline. Following two doses of AZD1222, Spike-specific TCR breadth and depth rose.

The sample here was peripheral blood, taken on day 0 of AZD1222 vaccination. The rearrangement joins TRBV12-3 or TRBV12-4 to TRBJ2-1; D possibly matches TRBD1 or TRBD2 (5 bases each). The clonotype originates from an adult in good health. CDR3 in DNA: TGTGCCAGCTCCCCCACCGGGGCGGAACGTCAGTTCTTC. It encodes CASSPTGAERQFF.